This T cell receptor beta chain was captured in a study of T cell responses to AZD1222 COVID-19 vaccine. Study-level results: Researchers took repertoire samples only after the peak T cell response had come. Breadth and depth of Spike-specific TCRs rose after two AZD1222 doses.

Germline V gives CDR1 MRHNA, CDR2 SNTAGT. V was pared by 3 bases and J by 5 bases, with 13 bases between. The CDR3 runs 14 residues. Regarding this clone: Its antigen is currently unknown.

TCRdb keeps only in-frame clones here, not all; method: immunoSEQ multiplex PCR. Found here are some 140,000 clones, roughly 90% of them singletons; the top ten hold just over 3%. Sequencing was performed on peripheral blood, taken on day 0 of AZD1222 vaccination. The TCR was taken from an adult in good health. V is TRBV6-4 and J is TRBJ1-1; a weak D match, TRBD1 (6 bases). Here the CDR3 reads CASSEEGEGTEAFF. The CDR3 nucleotides read TGTGCCAGCAGTGAAGAGGGGGAAGGAACTGAAGCTTTCTTT.